The 18 T cell receptor beta chains below all came from one sample that was sequenced in a study of T cells after posttransplantation cyclophosphamide. Sequenced by immunoSEQ multiplex PCR; TCRdb stores in-frame clones only, minus some. The sample has around 2,000 clones; 81% are singletons. Treatment was busulfan-fludarabine conditioning, a marrow graft, and cyclophosphamide on days +3 and +4. Source: CD8+ T cells sorted from blood, taken around 350 days after allogeneic stem cell transplant with posttransplant cyclophosphamide. These receptors were taken from a male patient aged 45-60 years who received an allogeneic stem cell transplant from a related donor and was CMV-positive. A share of the T cells may be of graft donor origin.

Comments on this clone: One end of the junction varies from germline; a read error may be responsible. Other DNA sequences in the sample encode the same CDR3. This chain connects TRBV6-5 to TRBJ1-1; maybe TRBD1 (6 bases). The CDR3 runs 15 residues. Germline V gene lookup returns CDR1 MNHEY and CDR2 SVGAGI. In nucleotides, the CDR3 is TGTGCCAGCAGCCCCTTTACAGGGATGAACACTGAGGCTTTCTTT. Translated, it gives CASSPFTGMNTEAFF.

The chain uses TRBV10-1 and TRBJ2-7; D possibly corresponds to TRBD1 (5 bases). Trimming stripped 2 bases from V and 2 bases from J, with 7 bases between. Germline V gene sequence: CDR1 WNHNN, CDR2 SYGVQD (reference sequence). This CDR3 comprises 13 residues. The CDR3 sequence is CASSEGQTYEQYF. CDR3 coding DNA: TGCGCCAGCAGTGAGGGACAAACCTACGAGCAGTACTTC.

This clone was seen once. This chain links TRBV27 with TRBJ1-6, with D perhaps matching TRBD1 (6 bases). Trimming took off 2 bases at V and 11 bases at J, with 25 bases between the two ends. Germline CDR1 MNHEY, CDR2 SMNVEV (reference sequence). CDR3 length equals 18 residues. The CDR3 loop is CASSLVHTGGRKIPPLHF. The CDR3 bases are TGTGCCAGCAGTTTAGTACACACCGGGGGGCGAAAGATCCCACCCCTCCACTTT.

V is TRBV28 and J is TRBJ2-7; D uncertain. The V end lost 5 bases, the J end lost 0 bases, and 8 bases lay between the germline ends. The CDR3 spans 13 residues. Germline CDR1 reads MDHEN; CDR2 reads SYDVKM. For the CDR3, the DNA is TGTGCCAGCAGTCCGAGTCTCTCCTACGAGCAGTACTTC. As protein: CASSPSLSYEQYF.

The chain couples TRBV5-6 to TRBJ2-7; D unclear. The CDR3 is 16 residues long. Germline V gene sequence: CDR1 SGHDT, CDR2 YYEEEE. Trimming stripped 0 bases from V and 1 base from J, with 14 bases between. The chain's CDR3 is CASSLGQAFWSYEQYF. Here the CDR3 DNA reads TGTGCCAGCAGCTTGGGGCAGGCGTTCTGGTCCTACGAGCAGTACTTC.

The chain has TRBV5-1 and TRBJ2-7, with a tentative D call TRBD2 (6 bases). V gave up 4 bases and J gave up 0 bases, with 11 bases separating them. Germline V lookup: CDR1 SGHRS, CDR2 YFSETQ. CDR3 length: 14 amino acids. The CDR3, as DNA: TGCGCCAGCAGCCTAGGGGACTCCTCCTACGAGCAGTACTTC. This sequence encodes CASSLGDSSYEQYF.

The J gene is TRBJ1-1, the V gene TRBV9; 8 bases agree with TRBD1. V trimming: 2 bases; J trimming: 5 bases; junction bases outside the gene matches: 5. The CDR3 sequence is 14 residues long. CDR1 SGDLS and CDR2 YYNGEE come from the germline V gene. CDR3: CASSVGQVGTEAFF. The CDR3 region has the DNA TGTGCCAGCAGCGTGGGACAGGTCGGAACTGAAGCTTTCTTT.

The chain recombines TRBV7-2 with TRBJ1-2; 8 nucleotides agree with TRBD1. The germline CDR1 and CDR2 sequences are SGHTA and FQGNSA. The CDR3 is made up of 15 amino acids. J was trimmed by 8 bases and V by 1 base; bases with no gene match: 9. CDR3 protein: CASSLGTGFSKGYTF. CDR3 bases: TGTGCCAGCAGCTTAGGGACAGGGTTCAGTAAAGGCTACACCTTC.

This clone showed up just a few times. V usage is TRBV14 and J usage is TRBJ2-3; TRBD2 agrees at 9 bases. This CDR3 is 18 amino acids long. With V trimmed by 0 bases and J by 5 bases, 12 bases remained unmatched. CDR1 and CDR2 from the germline V gene are SGHDN and FVKESK. CDR3 sequence: CASSQDPYERGVGDTQYF. The CDR3 DNA sequence: TGTGCCAGCAGCCAAGATCCCTATGAGCGGGGGGTAGGAGATACGCAGTATTTT.

This rearrangement joins TRBV19 to TRBJ2-7, with 8 nucleotides matching TRBD1. The length of the CDR3 is 14 residues. Trimming at V came to 5 bases and at J to 0 bases, leaving 3 bases not matched to a gene. Germline V gene lookup returns CDR1 LNHDA and CDR2 SQIVND (reference sequence). CDR3 amino acids: CASSRQGSSYEQYF. In DNA form, the CDR3 reads TGTGCCAGTAGTCGACAGGGGAGCTCCTACGAGCAGTACTTC.

The CDR3 sequence: CASSVPGGGQETQYF. The CDR3 DNA sequence: TGTGCCAGCAGTGTTCCGGGAGGTGGCCAAGAGACCCAGTACTTC. This chain links TRBV6-1 with TRBJ2-5; 7 bases are shared with TRBD2. Germline values: CDR1 MNHNS, CDR2 SASEGT. J gave up 1 base and V 4 bases, and 6 bases lay outside the gene matches. The CDR3 runs 15 residues.

This chain links TRBV6-1 with TRBJ1-1, with D tentatively TRBD1 (6 bases). V shed 3 bases and J shed 0 bases, with 14 bases lying between them. CDR3 length: 16 residues. The germline V gene has CDR1 MNHNS and CDR2 SASEGT. The CDR3 region is CASSDGTGTMNTEAFF. CDR3 nucleotides: TGTGCCAGCAGTGATGGCACAGGGACTATGAACACTGAAGCTTTCTTT.

In DNA, the CDR3 is TGTGCCAGCAGATCCCTGACAGCCACCCCCTACGAGCAGTACTTC. The encoded protein is CASRSLTATPYEQYF. The J gene is TRBJ2-7, the V gene TRBV6-1; TRBD1 might be the D (5 bases). Trimming cost V 6 bases and J 2 bases, with 17 bases left between them. The V gene's germline CDR1 is MNHNS and CDR2 SASEGT. There are 15 residues in the CDR3.

In its sample, this clone was seen once. This chain joins TRBV18 and TRBJ2-5; 13 bases match TRBD2. After removal of 3 bases from V and 5 bases from J, the junction contained 9 bases not matched to a gene. In germline, CDR1 is KGHSH, CDR2 LQKENI. The CDR3 is made up of 17 amino acids. CDR3 loop: CASSPGTSGEMLETQYF. The DNA of the CDR3 is TGTGCCAGCTCACCCGGGACTAGCGGGGAAATGCTGGAGACCCAGTACTTC. The whole variable domain, remainder taken from reference TRBV18 and TRBJ2-5, is NAGVMQNPRHLVRRRGQEARLRCSPMKGHSHVYWYRQLPEEGLKFMVYLQKENIIDESGMPKERFSAEFPKEGPSILRIQQVVRGDSAAYFCASSPGTSGEMLETQYFGPGTRLLVL.

This chain uses TRBV13 with TRBJ2-3; 9 nucleotides align to TRBD2. Per germline, CDR1 PRHDT and CDR2 FYEKMQ (reference sequence). The CDR3 has 15 amino acids. V was pared by 5 bases and J by 2 bases, with 5 bases of the junction left unmatched. The CDR3: CASSLSGRTTDTQYF. The CDR3 nucleotides are TGTGCCAGCAGCCTTAGCGGGAGAACCACAGATACGCAGTATTTT. Using reference TRBV13 and TRBJ2-3 for the parts outside the CDR3, the full variable domain is AAGVIQSPRHLIKEKRETATLKCYPIPRHDTVYWYQQGPGQDPQFLISFYEKMQSDKGSIPDRFSAQQFSDYHSELNMSSLELGDSALYFCASSLSGRTTDTQYFGPGTRLTVL.

The CDR3 DNA follows: TGTGCCAGCAGCAAAGAGGGGGCAGGCTTCCAAGAGACCCAGTACTTC. Encoded protein: CASSKEGAGFQETQYF. The chain couples TRBV7-2 to TRBJ2-5; 7 nucleotides agree with TRBD1. CDR3 length: 16 residues. Germline V gene lookup returns CDR1 SGHTA and CDR2 FQGNSA. V lost 5 bases, J lost 1 base, and 10 bases stayed unmatched. The whole variable domain, filled in from reference TRBV7-2 and TRBJ2-5, reads GAGVSQSPSNKVTEKGKDVELRCDPISGHTALYWYRQSLGQGLEFLIYFQGNSAPDKSGLPSDRFSAERTGGSVSTLTIQRTQQEDSAVYLCASSKEGAGFQETQYFGPGTRLLVL.

This chain uses TRBV27 with TRBJ1-2; 12 bases are a match to TRBD1. Trimming removed 2 bases from V and 7 bases from J; junction bases left unmatched: 5. Germline V CDR1 and CDR2: MNHEY, SMNVEV (reference sequence). The CDR3 totals 15 residues. CDR3 loop: CASSLRGQGAGGYTF. In DNA form, the CDR3 reads TGTGCCAGCAGTTTACGGGGACAGGGGGCGGGTGGCTACACCTTC.

The CDR3: CASSYSKGLSEAFF. DNA of the CDR3: TGTGCCAGCAGTTACTCGAAGGGGTTGTCTGAAGCTTTCTTT. The chain couples TRBV6-6 to TRBJ1-1; TRBD1 might be the D (5 bases). This CDR3 has 14 residues. The V gene lost 0 bases and the J gene lost 6 bases, with 11 bases spanning the gap. Looked up from germline, CDR1 is MNHNY and CDR2 is SVGAGI (reference sequence).